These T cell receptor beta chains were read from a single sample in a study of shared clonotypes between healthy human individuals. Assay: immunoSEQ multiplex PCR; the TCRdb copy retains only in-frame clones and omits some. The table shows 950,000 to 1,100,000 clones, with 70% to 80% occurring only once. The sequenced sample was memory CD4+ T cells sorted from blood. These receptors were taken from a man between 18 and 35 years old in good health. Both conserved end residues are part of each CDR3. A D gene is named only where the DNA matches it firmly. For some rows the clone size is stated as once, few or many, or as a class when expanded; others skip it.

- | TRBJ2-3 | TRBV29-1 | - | TGCAGCGTCGGGCGGCCAGCGGCCAGAGGGACAGATACGCAGTATTTT | CSVGRPAARGTDTQYF
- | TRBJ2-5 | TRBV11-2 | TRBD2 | TGTGCCAGCAGCCCCGGGACTAGCGGGGGGCAGTACTTC | CASSPGTSGGQYF
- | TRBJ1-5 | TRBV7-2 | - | TGTGCCAGCAGCTTCAGGCAGGGACAGCCCCAGCATTTT | CASSFRQGQPQHF
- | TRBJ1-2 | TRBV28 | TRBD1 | TGTGCCAGCACTACCCAGGGGCTAGACAGGGGGAATGGCTACACCTTC | CASTTQGLDRGNGYTF
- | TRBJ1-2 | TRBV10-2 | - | TGCGCCAGCAGCTCGGGGGAGGGTGGCTATGGCTACACCTTC | CASSSGEGGYGYTF
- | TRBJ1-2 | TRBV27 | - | TGTGCCAGCAGTTTCCGGGGAAACTATGGCTACACCTTC | CASSFRGNYGYTF
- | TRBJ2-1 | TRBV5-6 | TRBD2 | TGTGCCAGCAGCTTAAGGACAGCCGGCGGGAGGGAGCAGTTCTTC | CASSLRTAGGREQFF
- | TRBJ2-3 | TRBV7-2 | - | TGTGCCAGCAGCCTTGCTAGTAGCACAGATACGCAGTATTTT | CASSLASSTDTQYF
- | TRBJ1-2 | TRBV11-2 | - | TGTGCCAGCGGATCCTACCCCGCCGAGGCCTATGGCTACACCTTC | CASGSYPAEAYGYTF
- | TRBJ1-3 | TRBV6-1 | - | TGTGCCAGCTCGGGTGGACAGAATCGTGTACATTTT | CASSGGQNRVHF
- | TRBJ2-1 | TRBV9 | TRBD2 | TGTGCCAGCGGGGTACTAAGCGGGGGCCAAGATGAGCAGTTCTTC | CASGVLSGGQDEQFF
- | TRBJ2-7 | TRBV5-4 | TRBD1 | TGTGCCAGCAGCTTAGGACAGGGGGTGTCCTACGAGCAGTACTTC | CASSLGQGVSYEQYF
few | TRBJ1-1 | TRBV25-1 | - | TGTGCCAGCAGTGAATTTGGAGTCGTGAACACTGAAGCTTTCTTT | CASSEFGVVNTEAFF
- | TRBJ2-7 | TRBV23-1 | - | TGCGCCACCCCTGGTCAGGGGGGCTACGAGCAGTACTTC | CATPGQGGYEQYF
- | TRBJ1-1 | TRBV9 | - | TGTGCCAGCAGCGTAGGGCCACAGAGCACTGAAGCTTTCTTT | CASSVGPQSTEAFF
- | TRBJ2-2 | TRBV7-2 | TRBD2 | TGTGCCAGCAGCTTAGGGGGACTAGCGGCGAACACCGGGGAGCTGTTTTTT | CASSLGGLAANTGELFF
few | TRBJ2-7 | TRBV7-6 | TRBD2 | TGTGCCAGCAGCCTGGGACTAGCGGGAGAGGGGCAGTACTTC | CASSLGLAGEGQYF
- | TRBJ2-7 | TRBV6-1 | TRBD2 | TGTGCCAGCAGTGTGGGGACTAGCGGGCCCTACGAGCAGTACTTC | CASSVGTSGPYEQYF
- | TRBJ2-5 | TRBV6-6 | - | TGTGCCAGCAGTTCCCGACAGGAGAGGGACTTC | CASSSRQERDF
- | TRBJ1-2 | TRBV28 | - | TGTGCCAGCAGTACCACAGGGCTTGGCTATGGCTACACCTTC | CASSTTGLGYGYTF
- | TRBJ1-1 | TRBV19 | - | TGTGCCAGTAGTGTCCGGGGGGGGAACACTGAAGCTTTCTTT | CASSVRGGNTEAFF